The 20 T cell receptor beta chains presented below share a single source sample, sequenced in a study of T cell responses to AZD1222 COVID-19 vaccine. Sequencing was performed with immunoSEQ multiplex PCR; in TCRdb, only in-frame clones are kept and a portion is missing. Of 60,000 or so clones in the sample, roughly 82% were seen once. The source material was peripheral blood, sampled on day 0 of AZD1222 vaccination. These receptors came from an adult in good health.

This clone appeared a single time. The J gene is TRBJ2-5, the V gene TRBV29-1; perhaps TRBD2 as D (6 bases). The CDR3 length is 11 residues. Trimming removed 4 bases from V and 8 bases from J, with 11 bases in between. CDR1 and CDR2 (germline): SQVTM, ANQGSEA. In nucleotides, the CDR3 is TGCAGCGTTGGGGACTCCCAAACCCAGTACTTC. It specifies CSVGDSQTQYF.

The chain joins TRBV6-5 to TRBJ1-1; D is possibly TRBD1 (5 bases). The V end lost 5 bases, the J end lost 2 bases, and 15 bases lay between the germline ends. Germline V gene sequence: CDR1 MNHEY, CDR2 SVGAGI. The CDR3 is 15 amino acids. CDR3 protein: CASSPRGTGNTEAFF. The CDR3 DNA is TGTGCCAGCAGTCCCCGTGGGACGGGAAACACTGAAGCTTTCTTT.

This chain's CDR3 is CASSIAVNTEAFF. The CDR3 DNA reads as TGTGCCAGTAGTATAGCAGTTAACACTGAAGCTTTCTTT. The chain is built from TRBV19 and TRBJ1-1; no firm D call. CDR1 is LNHDA, CDR2 SQIVND, per germline (reference sequence). V dropped 1 base and J dropped 2 bases, with 5 bases sitting between them. The CDR3 consists of 13 residues.

The V call is TRBV7-9, the J call TRBJ2-3; 8 bases agree with TRBD1. Germline values: CDR1 SEHNR, CDR2 FQNEAQ (reference sequence). After removal of 2 bases from V and 4 bases from J, the junction contained 8 bases not matched to a gene. The CDR3 consists of 16 residues. CDR3 DNA sequence: TGTGCCAGCAGCTTAACGCAGGGGGCGGGATCAGATACGCAGTATTTT. Protein sequence: CASSLTQGAGSDTQYF.

This sequence joins TRBV12-5 and TRBJ1-5; TRBD1 agrees at 9 bases. Germline trimming cut 3 bases from V and 7 bases from J; bases unmatched to any gene: 4. CDR3 length: 14 amino acids. CDR1 is LGHNT, CDR2 FRNRAP, per germline. The chain's CDR3 is CASGLQGAKQPQHF. The CDR3 nucleotides read TGTGCTAGTGGTTTACAGGGGGCAAAGCAGCCCCAGCATTTT.

The chain recombines TRBV7-9 with TRBJ1-5, with D perhaps TRBD1 (5 bases). The CDR3 length is 13 residues. V was cut by 5 bases and J by 1 base, with 6 bases left in between. CDR1 is SEHNR and CDR2 is FQNEAQ in the germline V gene (reference sequence). CDR3 residues: CASSRDSNQPQHF. The CDR3 region has the DNA TGTGCCAGCAGCCGGGACAGCAATCAGCCCCAGCATTTT.

This clone appeared a few times. The J gene is TRBJ2-5, the V gene TRBV27; D is ambiguous. Per the germline V gene, CDR1 is MNHEY and CDR2 is SMNVEV (reference sequence). Trimming removed 3 bases from V and 0 bases from J, with 14 bases in between. This CDR3 has 16 amino acids. DNA of the CDR3: TGTGCCAGCAGTTTTCAAACTCCGACGTACCAAGAGACCCAGTACTTC. Residues: CASSFQTPTYQETQYF.

V is TRBV5-1 and J is TRBJ1-5; D not certain. The germline V and J ends were trimmed by 0 bases and 3 bases, with 7 bases remaining between them. Germline loops: CDR1 SGHRS, CDR2 YFSETQ. This CDR3 is 14 amino acids long. The CDR3 loop reads CASSLGYLNQPQHF. In DNA, the CDR3 is TGCGCCAGCAGCTTGGGTTACCTCAATCAGCCCCAGCATTTT. The full variable domain, completed using reference TRBV5-1 and TRBJ1-5, is KAGVTQTPRYLIKTRGQQVTLSCSPISGHRSVSWYQQTPGQGLQFLFEYFSETQRNKGNFPGRFSGRQFSNSRSEMNVSTLELGDSALYLCASSLGYLNQPQHFGDGTRLSIL.

V is TRBV7-6 and J is TRBJ2-5; tentatively, D is TRBD2 (6 bases). Trimming pared 7 bases from V and 4 bases from J, leaving 19 bases between. Germline V gene data show CDR1 as SGHVS and CDR2 as FNYEAQ. The CDR3 has 15 amino acids. CDR3 DNA: TGTGCCAGCAATCCTTTAGCGGTCGGGGGAGAGACCCAGTACTTC. Translated, it gives CASNPLAVGGETQYF.

A note on this clone: The junction departs from the called germline gene at one end, perhaps through a read error. The rearrangement uses TRBV7-7 and TRBJ2-5; 7 bases fit TRBD1. Germline-derived CDR1 and CDR2 are SSHAT and FNYEAQ (reference sequence). The CDR3 sequence is 13 residues long. CDR3 region: CASSLDRAETQYF. The CDR3 nucleotides read TGTGCTAGCAGCCTTGACAGGGCGGAGACCCAGTACTTC.

The J gene is TRBJ2-7, the V gene TRBV6-5, with TRBD1 matching 10 bases. The J segment lost 2 bases and the V segment lost 6 bases, leaving 4 bases of the junction unmatched. In germline, CDR1 is MNHEY, CDR2 SVGAGI. The length of the CDR3 is 14 residues. The CDR3 DNA is TGTGCCAGCAGAGGACAGGGGGGGGCCTACGAGCAGTACTTC. Protein sequence: CASRGQGGAYEQYF.

A few counts support this clone. The V gene is TRBV6-6, the J gene TRBJ2-5; TRBD1 agrees at 7 bases. The CDR3 spans 13 residues. CDR1 is MNHNY, CDR2 SVGAGI, per germline (reference sequence). V dropped 6 bases and J dropped 5; count of bases not matched to a gene: 6. CDR3 sequence (DNA): TGTGCCAGCAGGACAGGGTCACGGGAGACCCAGTACTTC. This sequence encodes CASRTGSRETQYF.

The genes are TRBV6-5 and TRBJ2-1; 7 positions agree with TRBD2. Losses at the gene ends were 4 bases for V and 4 bases for J; bases not matched to a gene: 10. CDR1 MNHEY and CDR2 SVGAGI come from the germline V gene. The CDR3 runs to 16 residues. The CDR3 is CASSSLPAGSYNEQFF. The CDR3 coding sequence is TGTGCCAGCAGTTCCCTCCCAGCGGGGTCATACAATGAGCAGTTCTTC.

This clone showed up just once. The chain carries TRBV5-5 and TRBJ2-7; D unclear. The CDR3 has 13 amino acids. From germline, CDR1 is SGHKS and CDR2 YYEKEE (reference sequence). Trimming took off 2 bases at V and 6 bases at J, with 12 bases between the two ends. CDR3 bases: TGTGCCAGCAGCTTAAACCGGGCCCCCGAGCAGTACTTC. Its protein product is CASSLNRAPEQYF.

V gene TRBV4-3 combines with J gene TRBJ2-1; TRBD2 matches 10 bases. CDR1 LGHNA and CDR2 YSLEER come from the germline V gene. J lost 2 bases, V lost 0 bases, and 4 bases had no gene match. CDR3 length: 17 residues. The CDR3 DNA follows: TGCGCCAGCAGCCAAGATCGGGGACTAGCGCCCTACAATGAGCAGTTCTTC. It codes for CASSQDRGLAPYNEQFF.

The chain carries TRBV4-3 and TRBJ2-1, with D possibly being TRBD2 (5 bases). V was trimmed by 4 bases and J by 5 bases, leaving 15 bases between them. The germline V gene encodes CDR1 LGHNA and CDR2 YSLEER. CDR3 length: 15 amino acids. CDR3 sequence reads: CASSRVAQRNNEQFF. In DNA form, the CDR3 reads TGCGCCAGCAGCCGCGTAGCGCAAAGGAACAATGAGCAGTTCTTC.

The chain is built from TRBV19 and TRBJ1-4, with D unresolved. Trimming left V 2 bases short and J 5 bases short, with 9 bases between. The CDR3 has 14 residues. The germline CDR1 and CDR2 sequences are LNHDA and SQIVND (reference sequence). CDR3 amino acids: CASSISQQNEKLFF. The CDR3 DNA sequence: TGTGCCAGTAGTATAAGTCAGCAAAATGAAAAACTGTTTTTT.

The chain is built from TRBV4-3 and TRBJ1-1; no reliable D call. V lost 0 bases to trimming and J lost 10 bases, with 18 bases between them. Germline V gene lookup returns CDR1 LGHNA and CDR2 YSLEER. The CDR3 runs 15 residues. CDR3 DNA: TGCGCCAGCAGCCAAGATCTCCCCAACCGCTTCGGAGCTTTCTTT. Translation gives CASSQDLPNRFGAFF.

This chain links TRBV19 with TRBJ2-6; possible D gene TRBD1, 5 bases. The V end lost 7 bases, the J end lost 1 base, and 14 bases lay between the germline ends. In germline, CDR1 is LNHDA, CDR2 SQIVND (reference sequence). The CDR3 runs 16 residues. CDR3 sequence reads: CASTLLQASGANVLTF. CDR3 DNA sequence: TGTGCCAGTACCCTGTTACAGGCTTCTGGGGCCAACGTCCTGACTTTC.

The chain recombines TRBV27 with TRBJ1-5; the D gene is possibly TRBD1 (6 bases). The V gene lost 5 bases and the J gene lost 8 bases, with 16 bases spanning the gap. CDR3 length: 14 amino acids. CDR1 is MNHEY and CDR2 is SMNVEV in the germline V gene (reference sequence). The CDR3: CASSPRDTFEPQHF. In nucleotides, the CDR3 is TGTGCCAGCAGTCCCCGGGACACTTTTGAGCCCCAGCATTTT.